This TCR beta chain was identified in a study of cytomegalovirus exposure and HLA in healthy donors. Study findings and constraints: In a later analysis, HLA-C alleles had the fewest associated TCRs, DRB1 alleles the most.

PCR employed 60 Vbeta and 13 Jbeta primers. Profiled with immunoSEQ multiplex PCR; TCRdb holds only in-frame clones, not every one. Of about 150,000 clones in the sample, roughly two thirds are singletons; the top ten hold approximately 5.1%. To note about this clone: The antigen is not known.

The CDR3 totals 14 residues. Trimming took 2 bases from V and 5 from J, leaving 11 bases between them. Germline lookup yields CDR1 ENHRY and CDR2 SYGVKD. The chain couples TRBV10-3 to TRBJ2-3; tentatively, D is TRBD2 (6 bases). Sequencing used PBMCs. The origin of this receptor is a woman aged 18-29 years in good health and CMV-seropositive. The chain's CDR3 is CAISEAGYGDTQYF. In nucleotides, the CDR3 is TGTGCCATCAGTGAGGCGGGGTATGGAGATACGCAGTATTTT.